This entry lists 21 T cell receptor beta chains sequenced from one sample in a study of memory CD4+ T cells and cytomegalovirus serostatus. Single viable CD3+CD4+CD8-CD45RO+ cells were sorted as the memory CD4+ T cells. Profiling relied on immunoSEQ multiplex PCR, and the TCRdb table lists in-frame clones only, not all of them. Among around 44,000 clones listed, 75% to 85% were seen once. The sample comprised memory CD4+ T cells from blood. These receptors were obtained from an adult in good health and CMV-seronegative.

CDR3 sequence (DNA): TGTGCCAGTAGTAAGACAGGGTCCGTCTCGGATGAAAAACTGTTTTTT. The encoded protein is CASSKTGSVSDEKLFF. The V call is TRBV19, the J call TRBJ1-4; 7 bases map to TRBD1. The junction had 11 bases not matched to a gene; V was cut back by 4 bases and J by 6 bases. CDR1 LNHDA and CDR2 SQIVND come from the germline V gene (reference sequence). The CDR3 is 16 residues long.

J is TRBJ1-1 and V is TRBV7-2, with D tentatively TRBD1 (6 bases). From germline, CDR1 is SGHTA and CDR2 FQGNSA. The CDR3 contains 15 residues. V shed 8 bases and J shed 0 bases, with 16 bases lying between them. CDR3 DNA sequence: TGTGCCAGCGCTAAGGGGGGCATCTTGAACACTGAAGCTTTCTTT. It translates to CASAKGGILNTEAFF.

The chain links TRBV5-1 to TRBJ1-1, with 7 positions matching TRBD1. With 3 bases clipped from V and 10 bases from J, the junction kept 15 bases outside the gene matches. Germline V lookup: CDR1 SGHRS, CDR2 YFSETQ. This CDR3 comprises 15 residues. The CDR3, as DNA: TGCGCCAGCAGCTCCGGGACAGCGGAGGTTCGGGGAGCTTTCTTT. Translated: CASSSGTAEVRGAFF.

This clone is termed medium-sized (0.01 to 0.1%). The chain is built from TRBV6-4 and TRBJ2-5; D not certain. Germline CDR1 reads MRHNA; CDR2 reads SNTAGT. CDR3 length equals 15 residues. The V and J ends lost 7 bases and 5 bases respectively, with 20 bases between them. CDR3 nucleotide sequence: TGTGCCAGCATACTCTCCTCGGGCAGAGCGGAGACCCAGTACTTC. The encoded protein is CASILSSGRAETQYF.

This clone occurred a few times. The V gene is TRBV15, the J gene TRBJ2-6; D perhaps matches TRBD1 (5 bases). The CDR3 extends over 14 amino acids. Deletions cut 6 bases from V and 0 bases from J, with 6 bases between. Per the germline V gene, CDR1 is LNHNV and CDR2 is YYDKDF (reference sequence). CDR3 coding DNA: TGTGCCACCAGTGACAGCTCTGGGGCCAACGTCCTGACTTTC. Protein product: CATSDSSGANVLTF.

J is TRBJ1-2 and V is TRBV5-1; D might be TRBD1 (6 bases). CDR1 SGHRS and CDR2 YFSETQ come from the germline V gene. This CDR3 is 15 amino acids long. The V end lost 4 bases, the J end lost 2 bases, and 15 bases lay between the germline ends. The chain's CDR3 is CASSRAPDRNYGYTF. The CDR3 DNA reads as TGCGCCAGCAGCCGGGCCCCAGACAGGAACTATGGCTACACCTTC.

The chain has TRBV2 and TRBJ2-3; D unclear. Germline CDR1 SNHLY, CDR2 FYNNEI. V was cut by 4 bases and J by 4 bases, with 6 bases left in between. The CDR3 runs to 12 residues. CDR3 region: CASSVGADTQYF. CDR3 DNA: TGTGCCAGCAGTGTGGGTGCAGATACGCAGTATTTT.

The CDR3 DNA reads as TGTGCCAGCAGGGGGGGACTTAATGAAAAACTGTTTTTT. Its translation is CASRGGLNEKLFF. The chain employs TRBV2 and TRBJ1-4, with a possible D match to TRBD1 (5 bases). The CDR3 covers 13 residues. Trimming cost V 6 bases and J 4 bases, with 9 bases left between them. Germline values: CDR1 SNHLY, CDR2 FYNNEI. The full variable domain, in which reference TRBV2 and TRBJ1-4 provide the parts outside the CDR3, is EPEVTQTPSHQVTQMGQEVILRCVPISNHLYFYWYRQILGQKVEFLVSFYNNEISEKSEIFDDQFSVERPDGSNFTLKIRSTKLEDSAMYFCASRGGLNEKLFFGSGTQLSVL.

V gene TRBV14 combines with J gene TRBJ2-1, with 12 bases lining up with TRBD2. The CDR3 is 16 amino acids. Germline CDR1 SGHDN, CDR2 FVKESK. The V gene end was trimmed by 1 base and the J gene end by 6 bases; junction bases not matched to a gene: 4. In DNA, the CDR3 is TGTGCCAGCAGCCAAGCCGGACTAGCGGGAATCAATGAGCAGTTCTTC. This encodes CASSQAGLAGINEQFF.

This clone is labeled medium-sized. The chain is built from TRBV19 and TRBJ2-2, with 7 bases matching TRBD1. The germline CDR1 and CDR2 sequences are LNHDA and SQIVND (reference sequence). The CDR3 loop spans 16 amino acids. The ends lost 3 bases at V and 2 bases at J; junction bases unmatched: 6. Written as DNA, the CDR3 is TGTGCCAGTAGTATCCGCGACAGGGTCAACACCGGGGAGCTGTTTTTT. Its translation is CASSIRDRVNTGELFF.

The CDR3 DNA is TGTGCCAGCAGCTCCGATAGCGGGAGACAGTTCTTC. Amino acids: CASSSDSGRQFF. The genes are TRBV7-9 and TRBJ2-1, with 9 positions matching TRBD2. V lost 4 bases to trimming and J lost 13 bases; unmatched junction nucleotides: 5. CDR1 is SEHNR, CDR2 FQNEAQ, per germline (reference sequence). The CDR3 runs 12 residues.

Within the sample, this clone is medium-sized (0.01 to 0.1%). The CDR3 loop reads CASSISTGRTEAFF. The CDR3 DNA is TGTGCCAGCAGTATATCGACAGGGAGGACTGAAGCTTTCTTT. The genes are TRBV28 and TRBJ1-1, with 7 bases identical to TRBD1. The CDR3 spans 14 residues. Germline V gene data show CDR1 as MDHEN and CDR2 as SYDVKM. V trimming: 5 bases; J trimming: 5 bases; junction bases outside the gene matches: 8.

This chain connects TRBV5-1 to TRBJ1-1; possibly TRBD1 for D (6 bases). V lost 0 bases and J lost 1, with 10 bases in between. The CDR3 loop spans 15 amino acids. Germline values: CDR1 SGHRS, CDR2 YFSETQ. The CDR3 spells CASSLGGQSNTEAFF. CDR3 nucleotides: TGCGCCAGCAGCTTGGGAGGACAGTCGAACACTGAAGCTTTCTTT.

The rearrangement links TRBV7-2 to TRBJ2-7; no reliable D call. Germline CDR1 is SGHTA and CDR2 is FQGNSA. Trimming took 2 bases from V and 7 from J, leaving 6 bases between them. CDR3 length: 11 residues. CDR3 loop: CASSLLIEQYF. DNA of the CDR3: TGTGCCAGCAGCTTACTGATTGAGCAGTACTTC.

CDR3 nucleotides: TGTGCCAGCAGTTTAGGAGCGGGACTCCTCTACAATGAGCAGTTCTTC. Protein sequence: CASSLGAGLLYNEQFF. The chain joins TRBV28 to TRBJ2-1; 7 positions agree with TRBD2. V lost 2 bases and J lost 3; bases outside the gene matches: 7. CDR3 length equals 16 residues. Germline V lookup: CDR1 MDHEN, CDR2 SYDVKM.

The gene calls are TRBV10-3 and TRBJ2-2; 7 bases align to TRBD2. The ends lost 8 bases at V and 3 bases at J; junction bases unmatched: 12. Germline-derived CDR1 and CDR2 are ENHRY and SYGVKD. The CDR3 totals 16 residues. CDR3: CAILKTVLADTGELFF. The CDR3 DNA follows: TGTGCCATCTTGAAAACGGTGCTAGCGGACACCGGGGAGCTGTTTTTT.

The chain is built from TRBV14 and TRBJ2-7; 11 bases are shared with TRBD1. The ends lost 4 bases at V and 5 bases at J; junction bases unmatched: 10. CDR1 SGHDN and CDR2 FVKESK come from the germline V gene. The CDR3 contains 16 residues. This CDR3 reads CASSPSRGQGGHEQYF. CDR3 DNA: TGTGCCAGCAGCCCGTCCCGGGGACAGGGGGGCCACGAGCAGTACTTC.

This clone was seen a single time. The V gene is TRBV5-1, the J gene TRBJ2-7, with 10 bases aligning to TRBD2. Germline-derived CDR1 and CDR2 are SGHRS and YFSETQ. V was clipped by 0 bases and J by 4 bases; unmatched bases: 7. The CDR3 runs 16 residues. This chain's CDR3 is CASSLAMTSGRYEQYF. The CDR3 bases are TGCGCCAGCAGCTTGGCCATGACTAGCGGGCGTTACGAGCAGTACTTC.

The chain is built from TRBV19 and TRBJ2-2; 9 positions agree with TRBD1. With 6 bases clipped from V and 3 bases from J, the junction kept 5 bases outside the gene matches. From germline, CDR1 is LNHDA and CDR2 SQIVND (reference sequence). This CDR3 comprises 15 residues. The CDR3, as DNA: TGTGCCAGTAGCGGGGACAGGGAATACACCGGGGAGCTGTTTTTT. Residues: CASSGDREYTGELFF.

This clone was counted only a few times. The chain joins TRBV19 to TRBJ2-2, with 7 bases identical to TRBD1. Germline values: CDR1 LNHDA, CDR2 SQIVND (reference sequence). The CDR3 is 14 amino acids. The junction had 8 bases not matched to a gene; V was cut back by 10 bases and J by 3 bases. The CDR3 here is CATRGTEYTGELFF. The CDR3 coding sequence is TGTGCCACCCGTGGGACAGAGTACACCGGGGAGCTGTTTTTT.

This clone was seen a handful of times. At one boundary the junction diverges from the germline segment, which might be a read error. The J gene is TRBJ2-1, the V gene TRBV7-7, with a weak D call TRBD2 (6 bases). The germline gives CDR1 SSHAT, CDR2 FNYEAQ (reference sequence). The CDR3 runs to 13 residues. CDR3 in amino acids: CASSSGRGNEQFF. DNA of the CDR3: TGTGCTAGCAGCTCGGGACGGGGGAATGAGCAGTTCTTC.